The 17 T cell receptor beta chains below come from one sample, sequenced in a study of blood T cell repertoires in COVID-19. Using immunoSEQ multiplex PCR, the repertoire was profiled, and TCRdb retains in-frame clones only, with some absent. The table lists around 200,000 clones, approximately 83% of them singletons. Input material: peripheral blood. These receptors were taken from a human donor with active or convalescent COVID-19. The donor label of this sample is uncertain.

The chain employs TRBV2 and TRBJ1-1; D uncertain. CDR3 size: 13 residues. Per germline, CDR1 SNHLY and CDR2 FYNNEI. V lost 2 bases to trimming and J lost 11 bases, with 15 bases between them. The CDR3 sequence: CASSESAVIWAFF. CDR3 in DNA: TGTGCCAGCAGTGAAAGTGCAGTCATCTGGGCTTTCTTT. Full variable domain (missing parts from reference TRBV2 and TRBJ1-1): EPEVTQTPSHQVTQMGQEVILRCVPISNHLYFYWYRQILGQKVEFLVSFYNNEISEKSEIFDDQFSVERPDGSNFTLKIRSTKLEDSAMYFCASSESAVIWAFFGQGTRLTVV.

This clone was counted a few times. The chain links TRBV4-1 to TRBJ2-2; 13 nucleotides line up with TRBD2. V trimming: 5 bases; J trimming: 5 bases; junction bases outside the gene matches: 11. The germline CDR1 and CDR2 sequences are MGHRA and YSYEKL. The CDR3 runs to 18 residues. Here the CDR3 DNA reads TGCGCCAGCAGCTCAAGAGTACTAGCGGGGGGGCGTACCGGGGAGCTGTTTTTT. This gives the protein CASSSRVLAGGRTGELFF.

V usage is TRBV6-1 and J usage is TRBJ2-7; possible D gene TRBD2, 6 bases. The V and J ends lost 3 bases and 0 bases respectively, with 12 bases between them. This CDR3 has 15 amino acids. Per germline, CDR1 MNHNS and CDR2 SASEGT. The CDR3 reads CASSDGEAGSYEQYF. For the CDR3, the DNA is TGTGCCAGCAGTGACGGCGAAGCGGGCTCCTACGAGCAGTACTTC.

J is TRBJ2-7 and V is TRBV11-2, with 9 positions matching TRBD1. The CDR3 runs to 15 residues. Germline CDR1 SGHAT, CDR2 FQNNGV. Trimming took 5 bases from V and 5 from J; bases not matched to a gene: 10. The CDR3 nucleotides read TGTGCCAGCAGCCCCGGGACAGGGAAAGTTGACGAGCAGTACTTC. It codes for CASSPGTGKVDEQYF.

The chain links TRBV11-2 to TRBJ2-3, with TRBD1 matching 7 bases. CDR3 length: 16 residues. CDR1 and CDR2 from the germline V gene are SGHAT and FQNNGV. V shed 5 bases, J shed 3 bases, and the junction held 11 bases outside the gene matches. The CDR3 DNA follows: TGTGCCAGCAGCCTTACGACAGGGTGGGGGACAGATACGCAGTATTTT. Its translation is CASSLTTGWGTDTQYF.

J is TRBJ2-1 and V is TRBV5-1; 10 positions agree with TRBD1. This CDR3 contains 15 residues. Germline V gene data show CDR1 as SGHRS and CDR2 as YFSETQ. Trimming cost V 4 bases and J 7 bases; bases outside gene matches: 8. CDR3: CASSAATGGQNEQFF. In DNA, the CDR3 is TGCGCCAGCAGCGCTGCGACAGGGGGCCAAAATGAGCAGTTCTTC.

The J gene is TRBJ2-7, the V gene TRBV18, with TRBD1 as a possible D gene (5 bases). Trimming left V 6 bases short and J 3 bases short, with 9 bases between. The CDR3 extends over 12 amino acids. The germline gives CDR1 KGHSH, CDR2 LQKENI. CDR3 amino acids: CASSDTSYEQYF. CDR3 nucleotide sequence: TGTGCCAGCTCGGACACAAGCTACGAGCAGTACTTC.

V is TRBV4-1 and J is TRBJ1-2; D is unclear. Germline loops: CDR1 MGHRA, CDR2 YSYEKL. This CDR3 has 13 residues. V shed 0 bases and J shed 4 bases, with 6 bases lying between them. The CDR3 DNA sequence: TGCGCCAGCAGCCAAGATCCGTCCTATGGCTACACCTTC. Translated: CASSQDPSYGYTF.

This chain uses TRBV4-2 with TRBJ2-2, with 9 bases that match TRBD2. The CDR3 is 16 amino acids. CDR1 and CDR2 from the germline V gene are LGHNA and YNFKEQ. V dropped 0 bases and J dropped 5; count of bases not matched to a gene: 4. This CDR3 reads CASSQEAGGRTGELFF. In nucleotides, the CDR3 is TGTGCCAGCAGCCAAGAGGCGGGGGGGCGTACCGGGGAGCTGTTTTTT.

The J gene is TRBJ2-5, the V gene TRBV6-2 or TRBV6-3; no definite D call. V lost 3 bases and J 5 bases, leaving 7 bases between the germline ends. This CDR3 has 12 amino acids. Germline-derived CDR1 and CDR2 are MNHEY and SVGEGT. The CDR3 spells CASSYLLETQYF. The CDR3 DNA reads TGTGCCAGCAGTTATCTCCTGGAGACCCAGTACTTC.

The chain couples TRBV6-5 to TRBJ2-5, with D possibly TRBD2 on 6 matching bases. This CDR3 is built from 15 residues. Germline V gene sequence: CDR1 MNHEY, CDR2 SVGAGI. V dropped 6 bases and J dropped 5 bases, with 19 bases sitting between them. The CDR3 DNA sequence: TGTGCCAGCAGGCGGGGTATACGTGAATGGGAGACCCAGTACTTC. This encodes CASRRGIREWETQYF.

This clone was seen a handful of times. The chain combines TRBV7-3 with TRBJ2-2, with TRBD2 matching over 11 bases. CDR3 length: 17 residues. The junction had 9 bases not matched to a gene; V was cut back by 8 bases and J by 1 base. CDR1 is SGHTA and CDR2 is FQGTGA in the germline V gene. The DNA of the CDR3 is TGTGCCAGCGCTCTAGCGGGGGGCTCAATGAACACCGGGGAGCTGTTTTTT. Its translation: CASALAGGSMNTGELFF.

CDR3 loop: CASSSSYTQYF. The DNA of the CDR3 is TGTGCCAGCAGTTCGAGCTATACGCAGTATTTT. V usage is TRBV12-3 or TRBV12-4 and J usage is TRBJ2-3; D unresolved. This CDR3 spans 11 amino acids. Trimming shortened V by 4 bases and J by 7 bases, and 6 bases separated the two germline ends.

CDR3 DNA sequence: TGTGCCAGCAGCCAACTAGGAATAGAGACCCAGTACTTC. It encodes CASSQLGIETQYF. The chain employs TRBV16 and TRBJ2-5, with D unclear. The germline gives CDR1 KGHSY, CDR2 FQNENV. Trimming stripped 2 bases from V and 4 bases from J, with 8 bases between. CDR3 size: 13 residues.

This chain uses TRBV5-5 with TRBJ1-1; D not certain. Germline V gives CDR1 SGHKS, CDR2 YYEKEE (reference sequence). V lost 3 bases to trimming and J lost 0 bases, with 6 bases between them. CDR3 length equals 13 residues. The CDR3 reads CASSSRMNTEAFF. The CDR3 DNA follows: TGTGCCAGCAGCTCCCGTATGAACACTGAAGCTTTCTTT. Together with reference TRBV5-5 and TRBJ1-1, the CDR3 gives the full variable domain: DAGVTQSPTHLIKTRGQQVTLRCSPISGHKSVSWYQQVLGQGPQFIFQYYEKEERGRGNFPDRFSARQFPNYSSELNVNALLLGDSALYLCASSSRMNTEAFFGQGTRLTVV.

The chain couples TRBV25-1 to TRBJ1-2, with 8 bases that match TRBD1. This CDR3 is 17 amino acids long. V dropped 4 bases and J dropped 4; count of bases not matched to a gene: 14. Germline values: CDR1 MGHDK, CDR2 SYGVNS. This chain's CDR3 is CASSGEAGGGGGYGYTF. The CDR3 nucleotides read TGTGCCAGCAGTGGAGAGGCAGGGGGCGGTGGAGGCTATGGCTACACCTTC.

This chain joins TRBV2 and TRBJ2-3; 9 bases are shared with TRBD2. The CDR3 covers 14 residues. Germline lookup yields CDR1 SNHLY and CDR2 FYNNEI. V was pared by 5 bases and J by 5 bases, with 5 bases of the junction left unmatched. CDR3 region: CASSLAGVGDTQYF. CDR3 DNA sequence: TGTGCCAGCAGTTTAGCGGGAGTGGGAGATACGCAGTATTTT.